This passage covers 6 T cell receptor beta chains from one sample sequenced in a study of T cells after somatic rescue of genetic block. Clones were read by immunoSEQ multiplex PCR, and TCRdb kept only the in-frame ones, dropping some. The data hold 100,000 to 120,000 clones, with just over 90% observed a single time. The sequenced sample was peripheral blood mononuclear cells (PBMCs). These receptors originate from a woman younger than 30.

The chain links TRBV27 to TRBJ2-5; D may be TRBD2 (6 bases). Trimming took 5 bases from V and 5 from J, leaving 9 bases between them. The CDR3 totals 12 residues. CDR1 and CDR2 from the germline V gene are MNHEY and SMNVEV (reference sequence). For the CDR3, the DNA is TGTGCCAGCAGTCACCGGGGGGAGACCCAGTACTTC. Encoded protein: CASSHRGETQYF.

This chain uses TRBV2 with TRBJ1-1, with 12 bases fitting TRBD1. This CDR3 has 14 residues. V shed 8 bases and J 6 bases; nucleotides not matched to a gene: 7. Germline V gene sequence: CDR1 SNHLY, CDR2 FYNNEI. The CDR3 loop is CASYRGQGAAEAFF. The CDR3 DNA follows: TGTGCCAGCTACCGGGGACAGGGGGCGGCTGAAGCTTTCTTT.

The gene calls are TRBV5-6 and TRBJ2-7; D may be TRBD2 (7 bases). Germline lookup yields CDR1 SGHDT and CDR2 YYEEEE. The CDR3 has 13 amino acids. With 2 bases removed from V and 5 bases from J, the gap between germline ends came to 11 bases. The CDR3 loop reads CASSFWGGHEQYF. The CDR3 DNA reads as TGTGCCAGCAGCTTTTGGGGGGGGCACGAGCAGTACTTC.

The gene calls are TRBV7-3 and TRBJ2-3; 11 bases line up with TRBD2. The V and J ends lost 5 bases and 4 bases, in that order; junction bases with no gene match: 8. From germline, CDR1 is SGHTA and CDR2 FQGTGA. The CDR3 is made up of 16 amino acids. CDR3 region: CASSPHSGGASDTQYF. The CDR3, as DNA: TGTGCCAGCAGCCCTCATAGCGGGGGGGCCTCAGATACGCAGTATTTT.

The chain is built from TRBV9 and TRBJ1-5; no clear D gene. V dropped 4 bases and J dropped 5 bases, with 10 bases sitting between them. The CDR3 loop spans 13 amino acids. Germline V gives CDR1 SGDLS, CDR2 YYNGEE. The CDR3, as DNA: TGTGCCAGCAGCCCAGAGGTGGATCAGCCCCAGCATTTT. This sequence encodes CASSPEVDQPQHF. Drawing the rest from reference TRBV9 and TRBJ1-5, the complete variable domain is DSGVTQTPKHLITATGQRVTLRCSPRSGDLSVYWYQQSLDQGLQFLIQYYNGEERAKGNILERFSAQQFPDLHSELNLSSLELGDSALYFCASSPEVDQPQHFGDGTRLSIL.

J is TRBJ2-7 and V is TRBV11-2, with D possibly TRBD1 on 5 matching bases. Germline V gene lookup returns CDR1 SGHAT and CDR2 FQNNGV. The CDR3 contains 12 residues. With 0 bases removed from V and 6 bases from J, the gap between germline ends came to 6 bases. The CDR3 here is CASSLDTGEQYF. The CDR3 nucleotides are TGTGCCAGCAGCTTAGATACAGGCGAGCAGTACTTC.